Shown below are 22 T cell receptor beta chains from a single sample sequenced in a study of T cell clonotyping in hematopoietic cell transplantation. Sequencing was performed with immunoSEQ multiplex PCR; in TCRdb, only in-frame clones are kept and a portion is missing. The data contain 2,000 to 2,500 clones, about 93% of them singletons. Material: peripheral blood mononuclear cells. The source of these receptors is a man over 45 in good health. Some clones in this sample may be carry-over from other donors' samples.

The CDR3 here is CASSFDRVHQPQHF. In DNA form, the CDR3 reads TGTGCCAGCAGTTTCGACAGGGTACATCAGCCCCAGCATTTT. J is TRBJ1-5 and V is TRBV6-5, with 7 bases matching TRBD1. From germline, CDR1 is MNHEY and CDR2 SVGAGI. This CDR3 contains 14 residues. J lost 5 bases, V lost 4 bases, and 5 bases had no gene match.

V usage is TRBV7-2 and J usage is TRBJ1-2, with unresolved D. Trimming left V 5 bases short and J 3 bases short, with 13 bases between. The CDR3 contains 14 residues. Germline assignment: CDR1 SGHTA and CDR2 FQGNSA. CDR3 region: CASSLWAGHYGYTF. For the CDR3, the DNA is TGTGCCAGCAGCCTATGGGCAGGCCACTATGGCTACACCTTC.

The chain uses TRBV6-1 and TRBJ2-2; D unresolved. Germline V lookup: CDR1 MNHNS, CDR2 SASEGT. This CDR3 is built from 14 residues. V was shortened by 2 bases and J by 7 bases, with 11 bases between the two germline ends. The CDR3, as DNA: TGTGCCAGCAGTGAAAGGCAGGCCGGCGGGGAGCTGTTTTTT. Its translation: CASSERQAGGELFF.

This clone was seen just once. The DNA for the CDR3 is TGCGCCAGCAGCTTGGCCGGGACAGGCTACGAGCAGTACTTC. This gives the protein CASSLAGTGYEQYF. The rearrangement links TRBV5-1 to TRBJ2-7; 8 bases line up with TRBD1. Germline CDR1 and CDR2: SGHRS and YFSETQ. The CDR3 runs 14 residues. The V and J ends lost 0 bases and 3 bases, in that order; junction bases with no gene match: 2.

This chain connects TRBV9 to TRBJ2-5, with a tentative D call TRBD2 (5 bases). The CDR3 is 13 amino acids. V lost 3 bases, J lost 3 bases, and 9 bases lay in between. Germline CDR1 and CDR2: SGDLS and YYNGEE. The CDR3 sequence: CASSGELEETQYF. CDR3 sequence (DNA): TGTGCCAGCAGCGGGGAGTTGGAAGAGACCCAGTACTTC.

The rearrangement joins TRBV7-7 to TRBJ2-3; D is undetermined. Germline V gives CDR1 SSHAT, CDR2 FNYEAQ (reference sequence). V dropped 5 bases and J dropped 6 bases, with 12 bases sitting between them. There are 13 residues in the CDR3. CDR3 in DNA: TGTGCCAGCAGCCCCGGGCTGATGGATACGCAGTATTTT. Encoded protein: CASSPGLMDTQYF.

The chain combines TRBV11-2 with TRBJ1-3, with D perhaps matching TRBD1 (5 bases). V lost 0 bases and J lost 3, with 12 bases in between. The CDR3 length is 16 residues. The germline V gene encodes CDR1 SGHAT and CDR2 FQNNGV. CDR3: CASSLERGVYGNTIYF. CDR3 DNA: TGTGCCAGCAGCTTAGAGAGGGGTGTTTATGGAAACACCATATATTTT.

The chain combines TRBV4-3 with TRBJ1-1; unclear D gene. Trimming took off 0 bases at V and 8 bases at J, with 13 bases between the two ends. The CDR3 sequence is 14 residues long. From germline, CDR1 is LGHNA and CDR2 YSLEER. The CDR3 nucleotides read TGCGCCAGCAGCCAAGAATGGCAGGCCAGGGAAGCTTTCTTT. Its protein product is CASSQEWQAREAFF.

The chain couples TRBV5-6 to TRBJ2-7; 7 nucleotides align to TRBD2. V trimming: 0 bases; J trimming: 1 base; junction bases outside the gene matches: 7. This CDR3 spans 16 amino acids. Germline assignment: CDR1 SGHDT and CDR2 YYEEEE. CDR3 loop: CASSLGGTGGSYEQYF. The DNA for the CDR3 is TGTGCCAGCAGCTTGGGGGGGACCGGGGGGTCCTACGAGCAGTACTTC.

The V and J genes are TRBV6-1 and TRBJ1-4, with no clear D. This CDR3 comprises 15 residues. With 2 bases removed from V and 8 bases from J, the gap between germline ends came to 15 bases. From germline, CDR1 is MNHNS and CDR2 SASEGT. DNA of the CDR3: TGTGCCAGCAGTGAAATTTATGTCGGCCTGGAAAAACTGTTTTTT. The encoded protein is CASSEIYVGLEKLFF.

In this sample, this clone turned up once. The CDR3 here is CASSEGLWTEAFF. The DNA of the CDR3 is TGTGCCAGCAGCGAGGGACTGTGGACTGAAGCTTTCTTT. The chain carries TRBV9 and TRBJ1-1, with D perhaps TRBD1 (5 bases). The V gene lost 3 bases and the J gene lost 5 bases, with 11 bases spanning the gap. CDR1 and CDR2 (germline): SGDLS, YYNGEE. The CDR3 is 13 residues long.

The DNA of the CDR3 is TGTGCCAGCTCGCATTCCGGGACAGCCCAAGAGACCCAGTACTTC. Protein sequence: CASSHSGTAQETQYF. The chain has TRBV18 and TRBJ2-5; 7 bases are a match to TRBD1. V was pared by 6 bases and J by 1 base, with 8 bases of the junction left unmatched. The CDR3 consists of 15 residues. CDR1 and CDR2 from the germline V gene are KGHSH and LQKENI.

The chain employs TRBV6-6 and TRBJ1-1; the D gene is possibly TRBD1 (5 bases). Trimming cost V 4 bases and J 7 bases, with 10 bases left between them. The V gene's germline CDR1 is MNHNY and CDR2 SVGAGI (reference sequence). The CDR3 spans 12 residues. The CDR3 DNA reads TGTGCCAGCAGTTTAGGGGAGAGTGAAGCTTTCTTT. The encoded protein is CASSLGESEAFF.

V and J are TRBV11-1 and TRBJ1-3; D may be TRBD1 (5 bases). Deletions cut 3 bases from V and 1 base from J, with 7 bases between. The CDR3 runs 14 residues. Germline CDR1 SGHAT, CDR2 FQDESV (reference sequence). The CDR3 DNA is TGTGCCAGCAGCTTGGGACTTTCTGGAAACACCATATATTTT. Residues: CASSLGLSGNTIYF.

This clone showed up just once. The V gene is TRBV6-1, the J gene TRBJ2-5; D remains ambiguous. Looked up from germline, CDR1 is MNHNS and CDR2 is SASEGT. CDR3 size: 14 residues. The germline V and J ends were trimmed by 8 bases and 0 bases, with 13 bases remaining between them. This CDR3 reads CASERTPNQETQYF. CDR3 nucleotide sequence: TGTGCCAGCGAAAGGACCCCGAACCAAGAGACCCAGTACTTC.

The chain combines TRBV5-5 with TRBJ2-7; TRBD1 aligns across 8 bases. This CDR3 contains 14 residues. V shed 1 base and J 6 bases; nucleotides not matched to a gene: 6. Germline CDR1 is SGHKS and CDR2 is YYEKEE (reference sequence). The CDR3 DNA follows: TGTGCCAGCAGCTTGCGGGACAGGTTGTCCGAGCAGTACTTC. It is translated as CASSLRDRLSEQYF.

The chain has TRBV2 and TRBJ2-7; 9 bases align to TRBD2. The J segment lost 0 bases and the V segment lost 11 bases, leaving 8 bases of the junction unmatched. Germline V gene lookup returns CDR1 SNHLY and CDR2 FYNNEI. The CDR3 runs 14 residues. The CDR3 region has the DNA TGTGCCGACACGCTAGCGGGGAGCTCCTACGAGCAGTACTTC. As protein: CADTLAGSSYEQYF.

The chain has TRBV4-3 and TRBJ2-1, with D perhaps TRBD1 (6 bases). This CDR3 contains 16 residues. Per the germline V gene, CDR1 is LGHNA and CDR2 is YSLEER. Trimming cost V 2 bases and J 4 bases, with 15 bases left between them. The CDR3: CASSQQEQGTYNEQFF. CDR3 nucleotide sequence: TGCGCCAGCAGCCAACAAGAACAGGGAACATACAATGAGCAGTTCTTC.

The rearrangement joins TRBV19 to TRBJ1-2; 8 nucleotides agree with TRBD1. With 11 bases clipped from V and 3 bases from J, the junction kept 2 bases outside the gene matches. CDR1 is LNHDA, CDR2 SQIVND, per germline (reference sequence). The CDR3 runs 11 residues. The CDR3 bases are TGTGCCTCAGGGGGCGACTATGGCTACACCTTC. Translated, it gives CASGGDYGYTF.

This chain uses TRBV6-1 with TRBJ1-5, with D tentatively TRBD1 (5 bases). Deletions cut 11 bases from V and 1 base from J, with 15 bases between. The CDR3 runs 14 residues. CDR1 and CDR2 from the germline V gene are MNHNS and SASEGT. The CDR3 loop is CAGGGAGSNQPQHF. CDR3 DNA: TGTGCCGGGGGAGGGGCAGGAAGCAATCAGCCCCAGCATTTT.

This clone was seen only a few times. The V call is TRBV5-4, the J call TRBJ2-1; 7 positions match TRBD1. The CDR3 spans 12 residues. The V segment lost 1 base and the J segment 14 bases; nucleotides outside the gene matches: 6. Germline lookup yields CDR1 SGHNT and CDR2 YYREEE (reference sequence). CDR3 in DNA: TGTGCCAGCAGCTTGAGGGGGCAACGGGAGTTCTTC. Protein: CASSLRGQREFF. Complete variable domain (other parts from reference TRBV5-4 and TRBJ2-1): ETGVTQSPTHLIKTRGQQVTLRCSSQSGHNTVSWYQQALGQGPQFIFQYYREEENGRGNFPPRFSGLQFPNYSSELNVNALELDDSALYLCASSLRGQREFFGPGTRLTVL.

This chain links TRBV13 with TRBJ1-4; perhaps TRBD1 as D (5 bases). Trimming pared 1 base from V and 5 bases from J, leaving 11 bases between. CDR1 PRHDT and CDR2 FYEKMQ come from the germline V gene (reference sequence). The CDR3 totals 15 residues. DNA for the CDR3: TGTGCCAGCAGCTTAGAACTCGGACAAAATGAAAAACTGTTTTTT. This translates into CASSLELGQNEKLFF.